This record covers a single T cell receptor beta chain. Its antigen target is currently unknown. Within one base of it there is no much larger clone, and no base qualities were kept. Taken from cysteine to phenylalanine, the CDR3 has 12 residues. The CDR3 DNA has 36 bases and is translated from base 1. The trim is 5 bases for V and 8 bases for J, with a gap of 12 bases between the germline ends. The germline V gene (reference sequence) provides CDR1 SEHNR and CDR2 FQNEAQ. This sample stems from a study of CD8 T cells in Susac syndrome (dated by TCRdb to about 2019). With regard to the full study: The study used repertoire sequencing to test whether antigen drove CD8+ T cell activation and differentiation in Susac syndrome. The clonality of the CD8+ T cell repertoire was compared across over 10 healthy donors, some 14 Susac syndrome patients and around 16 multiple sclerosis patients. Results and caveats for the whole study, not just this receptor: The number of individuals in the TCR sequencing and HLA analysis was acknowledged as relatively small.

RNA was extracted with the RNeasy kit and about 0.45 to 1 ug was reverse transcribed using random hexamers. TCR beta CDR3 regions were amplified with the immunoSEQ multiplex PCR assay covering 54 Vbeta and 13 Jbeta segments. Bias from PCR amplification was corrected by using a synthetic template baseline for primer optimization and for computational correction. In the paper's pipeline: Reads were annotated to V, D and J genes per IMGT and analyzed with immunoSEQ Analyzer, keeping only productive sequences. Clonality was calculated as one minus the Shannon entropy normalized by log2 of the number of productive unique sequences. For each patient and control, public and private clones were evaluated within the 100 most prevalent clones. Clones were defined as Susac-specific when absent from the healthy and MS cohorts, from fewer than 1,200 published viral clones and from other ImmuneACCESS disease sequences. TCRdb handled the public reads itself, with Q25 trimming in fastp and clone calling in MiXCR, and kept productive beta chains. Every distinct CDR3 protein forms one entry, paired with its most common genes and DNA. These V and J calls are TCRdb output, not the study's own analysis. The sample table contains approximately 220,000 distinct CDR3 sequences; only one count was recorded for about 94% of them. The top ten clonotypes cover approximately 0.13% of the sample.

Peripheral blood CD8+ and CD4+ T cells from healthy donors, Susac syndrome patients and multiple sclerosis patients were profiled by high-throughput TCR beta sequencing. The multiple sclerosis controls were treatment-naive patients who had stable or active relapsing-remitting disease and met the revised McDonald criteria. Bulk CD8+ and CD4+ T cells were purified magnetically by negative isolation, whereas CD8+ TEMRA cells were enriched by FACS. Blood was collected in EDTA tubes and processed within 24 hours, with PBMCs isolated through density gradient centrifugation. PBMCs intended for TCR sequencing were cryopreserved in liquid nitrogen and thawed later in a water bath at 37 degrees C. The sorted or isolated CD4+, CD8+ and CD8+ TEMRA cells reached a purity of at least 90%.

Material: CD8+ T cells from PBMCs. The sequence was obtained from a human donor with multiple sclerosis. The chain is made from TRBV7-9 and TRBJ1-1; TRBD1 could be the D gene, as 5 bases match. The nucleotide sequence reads TGTGCCAGCAGCGAACCGGGGCCCGAAGCTTTCTTT. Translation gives CASSEPGPEAFF.